This entry lists 29 T cell receptor beta chains sequenced from one sample in a study of T-cell memory formation after mild COVID-19. In TCRdb, the 5' RACE reads were re-called with MiXCR into one record per CDR3 protein. This sample has hundreds of thousands of distinct CDR3 sequences, with less than 25% found just once. Sequenced: PBMCs or a T cell subset sorted from them (not recorded which). The receptors here all came from an adult woman who had mild COVID-19 (a few samples of this study predate the infection). Cell type and time point are not known.

The chain joins TRBV9 to TRBJ2-1; 8 bases fit TRBD1. V dropped 5 bases and J dropped 3; count of bases not matched to a gene: 7. The CDR3 has 15 amino acids. CDR1 and CDR2 (germline): SGDLS, YYNGEE. The CDR3 protein is CASSFGQGGYNEQFF. The CDR3 nucleotides read TGTGCCAGCAGTTTCGGACAGGGAGGCTACAATGAGCAGTTCTTC.

The chain uses TRBV4-3 and TRBJ2-1, with 9 bases identical to TRBD1. Germline V gene lookup returns CDR1 LGHNA and CDR2 YSLEER. This CDR3 is built from 19 residues. Trimming took 0 bases from V and 4 from J; bases not matched to a gene: 13. For the CDR3, the DNA is TGCGCCAGCAGCCAAGAGTGGACAGGGGATGGGGGAATATACAATGAGCAGTTCTTC. Translated, it gives CASSQEWTGDGGIYNEQFF.

The V and J genes are TRBV5-6 and TRBJ2-7; D is possibly TRBD1 (6 bases). The germline V and J ends were trimmed by 7 bases and 3 bases, with 11 bases remaining between them. The CDR3 runs 12 residues. Per the germline V gene, CDR1 is SGHDT and CDR2 is YYEEEE. CDR3 DNA sequence: TGTGCCAGCCGATGGGGGCACTACGAGCAGTACTTC. Translation: CASRWGHYEQYF. The complete variable domain, with remaining parts taken from reference TRBV5-6 and TRBJ2-7, reads DAGVTQSPTHLIKTRGQQVTLRCSPKSGHDTVSWYQQALGQGPQFIFQYYEEEERQRGNFPDRFSGHQFPNYSSELNVNALLLGDSALYLCASRWGHYEQYFGPGTRLTVT.

The table lists this clonotype with many counts. The genes are TRBV7-2 and TRBJ1-4, with D possibly matching TRBD1 (5 bases). Germline V CDR1 and CDR2: SGHTA, FQGNSA. V dropped 5 bases and J dropped 8 bases, with 12 bases sitting between them. The CDR3 contains 13 residues. CDR3 in DNA: TGTGCCAGCAGCCGGGGACGGAACGAAAAACTGTTTTTT. This gives the protein CASSRGRNEKLFF. The full variable domain, with the rest looked up from reference TRBV7-2 and TRBJ1-4, is GAGVSQSPSNKVTEKGKDVELRCDPISGHTALYWYRQSLGQGLEFLIYFQGNSAPDKSGLPSDRFSAERTGGSVSTLTIQRTQQEDSAVYLCASSRGRNEKLFFGSGTQLSVL.

The chain recombines TRBV12-3 or TRBV12-4 with TRBJ2-7; D is ambiguous. Trimming stripped 6 bases from V and 0 bases from J, with 9 bases between. CDR3 length equals 13 residues. The CDR3 spells CASRNRASYEQYF. CDR3 DNA sequence: TGTGCCAGCAGAAACAGAGCCTCCTACGAGCAGTACTTC.

This clonotype was counted only a few times. CDR3 in DNA: TGTGCCGCAGGTGGGGCAGGGACGGCTGGGACCCAGTACTTC. It translates to CAAGGAGTAGTQYF. The chain links TRBV7-9 to TRBJ2-5; D may correspond to TRBD1 or TRBD2 (5 bases each). Germline lookup yields CDR1 SEHNR and CDR2 FQNEAQ (reference sequence). There are 14 residues in the CDR3. V was pared by 11 bases and J by 7 bases, with 23 bases between.

The gene calls are TRBV25-1 and TRBJ1-2; D unclear. Looked up from germline, CDR1 is MGHDK and CDR2 is SYGVNS. Trimming took off 3 bases at V and 0 bases at J, with 17 bases between the two ends. CDR3 length: 17 amino acids. The CDR3 region has the DNA TGTGCCAGCAGTGATTTTACAGCTTCCGTTTCTAACTATGGCTACACCTTC. Encoded protein: CASSDFTASVSNYGYTF.

The gene calls are TRBV6-2 or TRBV6-3 and TRBJ2-3; 8 bases are shared with TRBD1. The V gene end was trimmed by 4 bases and the J gene end by 2 bases; junction bases not matched to a gene: 8. CDR3 length: 16 amino acids. Germline CDR1 reads MNHEY; CDR2 reads SVGEGT. In nucleotides, the CDR3 is TGTGCCAGCAGTTGGATACAGGGGGTATACACAGATACGCAGTATTTT. Translated: CASSWIQGVYTDTQYF.

This clonotype came up a few times. The rearrangement links TRBV20-1 to TRBJ1-1, with 7 bases fitting TRBD1. CDR1 DFQATT and CDR2 SNEGSKA come from the germline V gene (reference sequence). This CDR3 comprises 15 residues. Trimming at V came to 2 bases and at J to 4 bases, leaving 10 bases not matched to a gene. CDR3 in DNA: TGCAGTGCTAGAAGGCCGACAGGGAGGAGCACTGAAGCTTTCTTT. Translated: CSARRPTGRSTEAFF.

The rearrangement uses TRBV7-2 and TRBJ1-1; no clear D gene. The CDR3 length is 15 residues. Germline CDR1 and CDR2: SGHTA and FQGNSA. V lost 5 bases to trimming and J lost 5 bases, with 18 bases between them. The CDR3 coding sequence is TGTGCCAGCAGCCGCCACCGGAACACGAAAACTGAAGCTTTCTTT. It encodes CASSRHRNTKTEAFF. The whole variable domain, remainder taken from reference TRBV7-2 and TRBJ1-1, is GAGVSQSPSNKVTEKGKDVELRCDPISGHTALYWYRQSLGQGLEFLIYFQGNSAPDKSGLPSDRFSAERTGGSVSTLTIQRTQQEDSAVYLCASSRHRNTKTEAFFGQGTRLTVV.

V is TRBV6-5 and J is TRBJ1-1; a possible D gene is TRBD1 (5 bases). The CDR3 length is 12 residues. Germline V gene data show CDR1 as MNHEY and CDR2 as SVGAGI. V was clipped by 8 bases and J by 12 bases, with 19 bases between them. This chain's CDR3 is CASGRPGGWTFF. Written as DNA, the CDR3 is TGTGCCAGCGGCAGACCCGGGGGTTGGACTTTCTTT.

This clonotype was counted a few times. The chain links TRBV3-1 to TRBJ1-1; perhaps TRBD1 as D (5 bases). The CDR3 has 12 amino acids. Germline V lookup: CDR1 LGHDT, CDR2 YNNKEL (reference sequence). Trimming left V 6 bases short and J 8 bases short, with 13 bases between. CDR3 bases: TGTGCCAGCAGTCCTGGGGGTAGAGAAGCTTTCTTT. Translation gives CASSPGGREAFF.

This clonotype has ten or more counts. The chain carries TRBV5-6 and TRBJ1-5, with 7 bases matching TRBD1. With 1 base clipped from V and 2 bases from J, the junction kept 6 bases outside the gene matches. The germline V gene encodes CDR1 SGHDT and CDR2 YYEEEE. CDR3 length equals 16 residues. CDR3 DNA sequence: TGTGCCAGCAGCTTGTCTACAGGGGCTGGCAATCAGCCCCAGCATTTT. Its protein product is CASSLSTGAGNQPQHF.

The J gene is TRBJ1-1, the V gene TRBV4-3; 9 nucleotides agree with TRBD1. The CDR3 totals 19 residues. Trimming cost V 0 bases and J 0 bases; bases outside gene matches: 11. The germline gives CDR1 LGHNA, CDR2 YSLEER. CDR3 loop: CASSQDGRQGGAMNTEAFF. The CDR3, as DNA: TGCGCCAGCAGCCAAGATGGGCGACAGGGGGGAGCCATGAACACTGAAGCTTTCTTT.

The genes are TRBV3-1 and TRBJ1-1; a weak D match, TRBD1 (6 bases). This CDR3 has 18 amino acids. The germline V and J ends were trimmed by 0 bases and 1 base, with 18 bases remaining between them. Germline CDR1 LGHDT, CDR2 YNNKEL (reference sequence). CDR3 sequence: CASSQDRRQTGRNTEAFF. In nucleotides, the CDR3 is TGTGCCAGCAGCCAAGATAGGCGACAAACAGGGAGGAACACTGAAGCTTTCTTT.

This clonotype showed up just a few times. The chain couples TRBV12-3 or TRBV12-4 to TRBJ2-3; perhaps TRBD1 as D (6 bases). This CDR3 has 15 amino acids. Trimming removed 2 bases from V and 5 bases from J, with 14 bases in between. The CDR3 reads CASSLLLRGLDTQYF. DNA of the CDR3: TGTGCCAGCAGTTTATTACTCAGGGGTCTAGATACGCAGTATTTT.

The V call is TRBV4-2, the J call TRBJ1-2; D ambiguous. The CDR3 has 13 amino acids. The V and J ends lost 1 base and 9 bases respectively, with 12 bases between them. Germline V gene data show CDR1 as LGHNA and CDR2 as YNFKEQ. The CDR3 here is CASSQGTVRSYTF. The CDR3 bases are TGTGCCAGCAGCCAAGGGACCGTGAGGAGCTACACCTTC.

This chain joins TRBV3-1 and TRBJ2-5, with D uncertain. The CDR3 totals 14 residues. V shed 1 base and J shed 2 bases, with 8 bases lying between them. Per germline, CDR1 LGHDT and CDR2 YNNKEL (reference sequence). The CDR3 reads CASSQGWAQETQYF. The CDR3 DNA follows: TGTGCCAGCAGCCAAGGGTGGGCTCAAGAGACCCAGTACTTC.

In its sample, this clonotype was seen a few times. V gene TRBV5-1 combines with J gene TRBJ2-7, with 11 nucleotides matching TRBD1. Germline trimming cut 3 bases from V and 1 base from J; bases unmatched to any gene: 6. The CDR3 length is 16 residues. Germline CDR1 and CDR2: SGHRS and YFSETQ. Here the CDR3 reads CASSWKGQGGSYEQYF. CDR3 DNA sequence: TGCGCCAGCAGCTGGAAGGGACAGGGGGGATCCTACGAGCAGTACTTC.

The chain couples TRBV12-3 or TRBV12-4 to TRBJ1-2, with D perhaps matching TRBD1 (6 bases). The CDR3 runs to 12 residues. Trimming stripped 8 bases from V and 7 bases from J, with 14 bases between. CDR3 loop: CASSLRGFGYTF. CDR3 sequence (DNA): TGTGCCAGCTCTTTGAGGGGGTTTGGCTACACCTTC.

The table lists this clonotype with a few counts. As DNA, the CDR3 is TGCGCCAGCAGCTTGGCCCCCGGAGGAGATACGCAGTATTTT. It codes for CASSLAPGGDTQYF. The chain couples TRBV5-1 to TRBJ2-3; D may be TRBD2 (5 bases). Trimming took 0 bases from V and 5 from J, leaving 10 bases between them. Germline lookup yields CDR1 SGHRS and CDR2 YFSETQ. The CDR3 runs 14 residues. Variable domain in full (rest from reference TRBV5-1 and TRBJ2-3): KAGVTQTPRYLIKTRGQQVTLSCSPISGHRSVSWYQQTPGQGLQFLFEYFSETQRNKGNFPGRFSGRQFSNSRSEMNVSTLELGDSALYLCASSLAPGGDTQYFGPGTRLTVL.

This sequence joins TRBV23-1 and TRBJ1-1, with D possibly being TRBD1 (6 bases). TRBV23-1 is placed among ORFs of uncertain function. The CDR3 contains 15 residues. The V and J ends lost 3 bases and 7 bases respectively, with 18 bases between them. The CDR3 region has the DNA TGCGCCAGCAGTCACGGCTATCGGGGGCGGGGTGAAGCTTTCTTT. Residues: CASSHGYRGRGEAFF.

The sample holds many counts of this clonotype. The chain couples TRBV12-3 or TRBV12-4 to TRBJ2-7; 15 bases align to TRBD2. This CDR3 is built from 15 residues. V lost 6 bases and J lost 3; bases outside the gene matches: 3. CDR3 DNA: TGTGCCAGCAGCCGGGGACTAGCGGGAGGCTACGAGCAGTACTTC. Amino acids: CASSRGLAGGYEQYF.

V is TRBV5-1 and J is TRBJ2-1; D may match TRBD1 or TRBD2 (5 bases each). V lost 2 bases and J lost 4, with 10 bases in between. The CDR3 spans 14 residues. Germline V gives CDR1 SGHRS, CDR2 YFSETQ. CDR3 sequence reads: CASSLGTEYNEQFF. Here the CDR3 DNA reads TGCGCCAGCAGCTTAGGGACGGAGTACAATGAGCAGTTCTTC.

V gene TRBV27 combines with J gene TRBJ2-5; 10 bases map to TRBD2. The CDR3 runs 16 residues. Per germline, CDR1 MNHEY and CDR2 SMNVEV (reference sequence). Trimming cost V 1 base and J 1 base; bases outside gene matches: 3. The CDR3 here is CASSLYWTSGQETQYF. The CDR3 DNA reads as TGTGCCAGCAGTTTATATTGGACTAGCGGCCAAGAGACCCAGTACTTC.

The chain couples TRBV20-1 to TRBJ2-1, with 9 bases identical to TRBD1. Germline trimming cut 5 bases from V and 5 bases from J; bases unmatched to any gene: 4. CDR3 length: 13 residues. Germline V CDR1 and CDR2: DFQATT, SNEGSKA (reference sequence). The CDR3 DNA sequence: TGCAGTGCTCCCGGGACAGGGCACAATGAGCAGTTCTTC. Translated, it gives CSAPGTGHNEQFF.

V and J are TRBV6-5 and TRBJ1-1; TRBD1 matches at 7 bases. The CDR3 sequence is 16 residues long. Trimming at V came to 2 bases and at J to 0 bases, leaving 6 bases not matched to a gene. Per the germline V gene, CDR1 is MNHEY and CDR2 is SVGAGI. In DNA, the CDR3 is TGTGCCAGCAGTTACGGCGCAGGGGGTCTGAACACTGAAGCTTTCTTT. It codes for CASSYGAGGLNTEAFF.

This clonotype was counted between two and nine times. The chain employs TRBV24-1 and TRBJ2-2; 10 positions agree with TRBD1. The CDR3 totals 16 residues. The germline CDR1 and CDR2 sequences are KGHDR and SFDVKD. The V and J ends lost 4 bases and 3 bases, in that order; junction bases with no gene match: 4. For the CDR3, the DNA is TGTGCCACCAGTGAAAGGGACAGGGGTCACACCGGGGAGCTGTTTTTT. This encodes CATSERDRGHTGELFF.

The chain combines TRBV19 with TRBJ1-1, with D perhaps TRBD1 (6 bases). The CDR3 extends over 13 amino acids. Trimming shortened V by 7 bases and J by 4 bases, and 13 bases separated the two germline ends. Germline CDR1 LNHDA, CDR2 SQIVND (reference sequence). As DNA, the CDR3 is TGTGCCAGTACAGCCAGGGGTTCCACTGAAGCTTTCTTT. The encoded protein is CASTARGSTEAFF.